The entry below describes one TCR beta chain. What it recognizes is unknown. Per the study methods: A papillary thyroid cancer distant-metastasis classifier was built from CDR3 differences across clinicopathological groups. TCRdb re-called clones via MiXCR from the PCR reads. The V and J calls and clone size come from TCRdb's table, not from the authors' own analysis. The sample has approximately 3,800 clones, 33% seen once. This sample stems from a study of metastatic and nonmetastatic thyroid tumors. Study context: The comparison covered peripheral blood and tumor or nodule tissue in malignant and benign thyroid patients. Study-wide points: When malignant thyroid tumors were compared with benign nodules, TCR beta diversity was reportedly significantly higher in the malignant tumors. This held in both blood and tumor samples.

Thyroid surgery was preceded by no treatment in any patient. Material for sequencing was adjacent normal tissue. The TCR sequence derives from a female donor with papillary thyroid cancer or a benign thyroid nodule (not recorded which). Some clones in this sample may be carry-over from other donors' samples.

This chain's CDR3 is CASSPLGGHNEQFF. In DNA, the CDR3 is TGTGCCAGCAGCCCACTGGGAGGGCACAATGAGCAGTTCTTC. The genes are TRBV13 and TRBJ2-1; 7 bases map to TRBD2. Losses at the gene ends were 5 bases for V and 5 bases for J; bases not matched to a gene: 6. The CDR3 has 14 amino acids. The germline CDR1 and CDR2 sequences are PRHDT and FYEKMQ (reference sequence).